Listed below are T cell receptor beta chains from one sample, sequenced in a study of vaccination effects on CD4 cells after COVID-19. The antigens for these receptors are not known. Assay: immunoSEQ multiplex PCR; the TCRdb copy retains only in-frame clones and omits some. Here the sample spans 71,000 or so clones, about 65% being singletons. The sample here was CD4+ T cells from PBMCs cultured with HCoV-OC43 spike peptides, taken before COVID-19 vaccination. The receptors were gathered from a human donor who received a COVID-19 vaccine. Each CDR3 is given with its conserved first and last residue. The order of the fields is J gene, V gene, D gene, clone size, CDR3 protein, CDR3 DNA. D genes are given only for firm matches. The listing skips clone size in some rows; elsewhere it reads once, few, many or a size class.

J gene: TRBJ2-5; V gene: TRBV18; D gene: NA; clone size: once; CDR3 protein: CASSPPTSHQETQYF; CDR3 DNA: TGTGCCAGCTCACCACCGACTAGTCACCAAGAGACCCAGTACTTC
J gene: TRBJ1-3; V gene: TRBV7-9; D gene: NA; clone size: NA; CDR3 protein: CASSRGDSGNTIYF; CDR3 DNA: TGTGCCAGCAGCAGGGGAGACTCTGGAAACACCATATATTTT
J gene: TRBJ2-3; V gene: TRBV18; D gene: TRBD1; clone size: NA; CDR3 protein: CASSPRTGISTDTQYF; CDR3 DNA: TGTGCCAGCTCCCCACGGACAGGAATAAGCACAGATACGCAGTATTTT
J gene: TRBJ1-5; V gene: TRBV18; D gene: NA; clone size: few; CDR3 protein: CASSPFDNQPQHF; CDR3 DNA: TGTGCCAGCTCACCGTTCGACAATCAGCCCCAGCATTTT
J gene: TRBJ1-2; V gene: TRBV7-2; D gene: TRBD1; clone size: NA; CDR3 protein: CASSPGPGQGAGYGYTF; CDR3 DNA: TGTGCCAGCAGCCCGGGTCCGGGACAGGGGGCGGGCTATGGCTACACCTTC
J gene: TRBJ2-2; V gene: TRBV2; D gene: TRBD2; clone size: NA; CDR3 protein: CASSGLAVRELFF; CDR3 DNA: TGTGCCAGCAGTGGGCTAGCGGTCCGGGAGCTGTTTTTT
J gene: TRBJ1-1; V gene: TRBV12-3/TRBV12-4; D gene: NA; clone size: few; CDR3 protein: CASSPYPNTEAFF; CDR3 DNA: TGTGCCAGCAGTCCCTACCCGAACACTGAAGCTTTCTTT
J gene: TRBJ2-3; V gene: TRBV11-2; D gene: TRBD2; clone size: NA; CDR3 protein: CASRGAGTRYADTQYF; CDR3 DNA: TGTGCCAGCAGGGGGGCTGGGACTAGATACGCAGATACGCAGTATTTT
J gene: TRBJ2-6; V gene: TRBV18; D gene: TRBD2; clone size: NA; CDR3 protein: CASSSGTVNGANVLTF; CDR3 DNA: TGTGCCAGCTCAAGCGGGACGGTAAATGGGGCCAACGTCCTGACTTTC
J gene: TRBJ2-1; V gene: TRBV29-1; D gene: TRBD1; clone size: NA; CDR3 protein: CSVRDSISYNEQFF; CDR3 DNA: TGCAGCGTCCGGGACAGTATCTCCTACAATGAGCAGTTCTTC
J gene: TRBJ2-2; V gene: TRBV4-1; D gene: TRBD2; clone size: once; CDR3 protein: CASSQVTSWNTGELFF; CDR3 DNA: TGCGCCAGCAGCCAAGTGACTAGCTGGAACACCGGGGAGCTGTTTTTT
J gene: TRBJ2-5; V gene: TRBV9; D gene: NA; clone size: few; CDR3 protein: CASSEQTQETQYF; CDR3 DNA: TGTGCCAGCAGCGAGCAGACTCAAGAGACCCAGTACTTC
J gene: TRBJ1-1; V gene: TRBV18; D gene: NA; clone size: few; CDR3 protein: CASSPFDGNTEAFF; CDR3 DNA: TGTGCCAGCTCACCATTTGACGGGAACACTGAAGCTTTCTTT
J gene: TRBJ2-2; V gene: TRBV18; D gene: NA; clone size: NA; CDR3 protein: CASSPPDKNTGELFF; CDR3 DNA: TGTGCCAGCTCACCACCGGACAAAAACACCGGGGAGCTGTTTTTT
J gene: TRBJ1-3; V gene: TRBV28; D gene: TRBD1; clone size: few; CDR3 protein: CASSDRQGYSGNTIYF; CDR3 DNA: TGTGCCAGCAGTGACCGACAGGGATACTCTGGAAACACCATATATTTT
J gene: TRBJ2-4; V gene: TRBV6-5; D gene: NA; clone size: NA; CDR3 protein: CASIEQGSKNIQYF; CDR3 DNA: TGTGCCAGCATCGAACAGGGTTCCAAAAACATTCAGTACTTC
J gene: TRBJ2-5; V gene: TRBV11-1; D gene: NA; clone size: NA; CDR3 protein: CASSLHRTVETQYF; CDR3 DNA: TGTGCCAGCAGCTTACACAGGACAGTGGAGACCCAGTACTTC
J gene: TRBJ1-5; V gene: TRBV6-5; D gene: NA; clone size: NA; CDR3 protein: CASSYAEGVRPQHF; CDR3 DNA: TGTGCCAGCAGTTACGCGGAGGGGGTTAGGCCCCAGCATTTT
J gene: TRBJ1-3; V gene: TRBV4-1; D gene: TRBD1; clone size: few; CDR3 protein: CASSQGDSSGNTIYF; CDR3 DNA: TGCGCCAGCAGCCAGGGGGACAGCTCTGGAAACACCATATATTTT
J gene: TRBJ1-1; V gene: TRBV19; D gene: NA; clone size: few; CDR3 protein: CASQSWGTLNTEAFF; CDR3 DNA: TGTGCCAGTCAATCCTGGGGGACATTGAACACTGAAGCTTTCTTT
J gene: TRBJ1-2; V gene: TRBV6-1; D gene: TRBD1; clone size: NA; CDR3 protein: CASSEAIRGTGRDGYTF; CDR3 DNA: TGTGCCAGCAGTGAAGCTATCCGCGGGACAGGGAGGGATGGCTACACCTTC
J gene: TRBJ2-3; V gene: TRBV7-3; D gene: NA; clone size: few; CDR3 protein: CASSTGQITDTQYF; CDR3 DNA: TGTGCCAGCAGCACCGGCCAAATCACAGATACGCAGTATTTT
J gene: TRBJ1-2; V gene: TRBV18; D gene: NA; clone size: NA; CDR3 protein: CASSPTAGSVIPNYGYTF; CDR3 DNA: TGTGCCAGCTCACCCACAGCGGGGTCCGTTATTCCTAACTATGGCTACACCTTC
J gene: TRBJ2-2; V gene: TRBV6-4; D gene: NA; clone size: NA; CDR3 protein: CASSVSRSSTGELFF; CDR3 DNA: TGTGCCAGCAGTGTTAGTAGGTCAAGCACCGGGGAGCTGTTTTTT
J gene: TRBJ1-4; V gene: TRBV3-1/TRBV3-2; D gene: NA; clone size: NA; CDR3 protein: CASSQRKGTNEKLFF; CDR3 DNA: TGTGCCAGCAGCCAAAGAAAGGGGACTAATGAAAAACTGTTTTTT
J gene: TRBJ1-2; V gene: TRBV20-1; D gene: NA; clone size: few; CDR3 protein: CSARPKDTF; CDR3 DNA: TGCAGTGCAAGGCCAAAGGATACCTTC
J gene: TRBJ1-5; V gene: TRBV10-1; D gene: NA; clone size: few; CDR3 protein: CASSESGAYSNQPQHF; CDR3 DNA: TGCGCCAGCAGTGAGTCGGGAGCTTATAGCAATCAGCCCCAGCATTTT
J gene: TRBJ2-3; V gene: TRBV18; D gene: NA; clone size: NA; CDR3 protein: CASSSLRRDTQYF; CDR3 DNA: TGTGCCAGCTCATCCCTCAGGAGAGATACGCAGTATTTT
J gene: TRBJ2-3; V gene: TRBV9; D gene: NA; clone size: NA; CDR3 protein: CASSVEGGGLTDTQYF; CDR3 DNA: TGTGCCAGCAGCGTAGAAGGAGGGGGGTTAACAGATACGCAGTATTTT
J gene: TRBJ1-5; V gene: TRBV9; D gene: TRBD1; clone size: NA; CDR3 protein: CASSVQGGVGQPQHF; CDR3 DNA: TGTGCCAGCAGCGTACAAGGGGGCGTCGGTCAGCCCCAGCATTTT
J gene: TRBJ2-5; V gene: TRBV19; D gene: NA; clone size: NA; CDR3 protein: CASSIGTGFETQYF; CDR3 DNA: TGTGCCAGTAGTATTGGCACAGGGTTTGAGACCCAGTACTTC
J gene: TRBJ1-1; V gene: TRBV23-1; D gene: NA; clone size: NA; CDR3 protein: CASSQQPDPNTEAFF; CDR3 DNA: TGCGCCAGCAGTCAACAGCCGGACCCGAACACTGAAGCTTTCTTT
J gene: TRBJ1-2; V gene: TRBV5-5; D gene: TRBD1; clone size: NA; CDR3 protein: CASSSGTGSYGYTF; CDR3 DNA: TGTGCCAGCAGCTCGGGGACAGGCAGCTATGGCTACACCTTC
J gene: TRBJ1-5; V gene: TRBV19; D gene: NA; clone size: few; CDR3 protein: CASTSGVSNQPQHF; CDR3 DNA: TGTGCCAGTACTTCAGGGGTGAGCAATCAGCCCCAGCATTTT
J gene: TRBJ2-3; V gene: TRBV6-6; D gene: TRBD1; clone size: NA; CDR3 protein: CASRSIGTGGTDTQYF; CDR3 DNA: TGTGCCAGCAGGAGTATTGGGACAGGAGGCACAGATACGCAGTATTTT
J gene: TRBJ1-2; V gene: TRBV29-1; D gene: TRBD1; clone size: NA; CDR3 protein: CSVDRGGPTLNYGYTF; CDR3 DNA: TGCAGCGTTGACAGGGGGGGACCTACCTTAAACTATGGCTACACCTTC
J gene: TRBJ2-3; V gene: TRBV4-3; D gene: TRBD2; clone size: NA; CDR3 protein: CASSPRTSGGVDTQYF; CDR3 DNA: TGCGCCAGCAGCCCCCGGACTAGCGGGGGGGTAGATACGCAGTATTTT
J gene: TRBJ1-2; V gene: TRBV7-2; D gene: TRBD1; clone size: few; CDR3 protein: CASSDRELYGYTF; CDR3 DNA: TGTGCCAGCAGCGACAGGGAGCTCTATGGCTACACCTTC
J gene: TRBJ1-1; V gene: TRBV6-5; D gene: NA; clone size: few; CDR3 protein: CASRKGNTEAFF; CDR3 DNA: TGTGCCAGCAGGAAGGGAAACACTGAAGCTTTCTTT
J gene: TRBJ1-2; V gene: TRBV6-5; D gene: NA; clone size: NA; CDR3 protein: CASSYVRGAGGYTF; CDR3 DNA: TGTGCCAGCAGTTACGTCCGGGGAGCGGGTGGCTACACCTTC
J gene: TRBJ1-5; V gene: TRBV7-2; D gene: NA; clone size: NA; CDR3 protein: CASRLDSGGNQPQHF; CDR3 DNA: TGTGCCAGCAGGTTAGATAGTGGAGGGAATCAGCCCCAGCATTTT